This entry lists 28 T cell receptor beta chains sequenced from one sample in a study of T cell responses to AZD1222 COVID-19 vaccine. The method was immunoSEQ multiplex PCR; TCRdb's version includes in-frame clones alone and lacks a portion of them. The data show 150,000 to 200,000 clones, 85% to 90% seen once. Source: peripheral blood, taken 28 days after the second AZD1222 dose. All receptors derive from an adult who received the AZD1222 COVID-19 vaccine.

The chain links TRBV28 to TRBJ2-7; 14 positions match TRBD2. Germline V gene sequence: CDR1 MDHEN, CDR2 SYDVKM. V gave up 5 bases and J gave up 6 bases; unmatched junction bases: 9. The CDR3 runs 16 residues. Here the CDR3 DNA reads TGTGCCAGCAGTCTGCTCGGGACTAGCGGGAGCCGCGAGCAGTACTTC. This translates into CASSLLGTSGSREQYF.

The CDR3 reads CASSQSYAGTNYGYTF. The CDR3 DNA reads TGCGCCAGCAGCCAAAGTTACGCAGGGACTAACTATGGCTACACCTTC. V usage is TRBV4-1 and J usage is TRBJ1-2, with D possibly being TRBD1 (5 bases). Trimming took off 2 bases at V and 0 bases at J, with 13 bases between the two ends. CDR3 size: 16 residues. Germline V gene lookup returns CDR1 MGHRA and CDR2 YSYEKL.

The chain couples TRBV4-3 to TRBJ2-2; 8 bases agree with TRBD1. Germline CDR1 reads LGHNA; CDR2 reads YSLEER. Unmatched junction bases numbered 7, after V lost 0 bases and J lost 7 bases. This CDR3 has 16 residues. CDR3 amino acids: CASSQEVRGRHGELFF. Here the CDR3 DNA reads TGCGCCAGCAGCCAAGAGGTCAGGGGGCGTCACGGGGAGCTGTTTTTT.

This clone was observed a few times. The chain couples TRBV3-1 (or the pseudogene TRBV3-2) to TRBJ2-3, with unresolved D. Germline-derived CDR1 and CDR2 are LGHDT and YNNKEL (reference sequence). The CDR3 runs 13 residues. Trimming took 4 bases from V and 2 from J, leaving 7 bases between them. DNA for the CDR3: TGTGCCAGCAGCCGTGAACCCACAGATACGCAGTATTTT. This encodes CASSREPTDTQYF.

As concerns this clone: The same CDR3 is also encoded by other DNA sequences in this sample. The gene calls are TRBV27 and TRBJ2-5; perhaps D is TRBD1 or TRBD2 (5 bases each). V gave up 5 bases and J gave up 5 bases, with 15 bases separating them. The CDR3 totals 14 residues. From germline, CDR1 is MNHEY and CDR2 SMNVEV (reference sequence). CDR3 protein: CASSLGTGGETQYF. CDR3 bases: TGTGCCAGCAGTCTGGGGACCGGCGGGGAGACCCAGTACTTC.

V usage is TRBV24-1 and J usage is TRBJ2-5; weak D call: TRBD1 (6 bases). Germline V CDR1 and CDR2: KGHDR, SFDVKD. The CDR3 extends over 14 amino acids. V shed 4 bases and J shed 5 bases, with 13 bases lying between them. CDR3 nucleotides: TGTGCCACCAGTGACAGGGGCGGATCGGAGACCCAGTACTTC. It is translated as CATSDRGGSETQYF.

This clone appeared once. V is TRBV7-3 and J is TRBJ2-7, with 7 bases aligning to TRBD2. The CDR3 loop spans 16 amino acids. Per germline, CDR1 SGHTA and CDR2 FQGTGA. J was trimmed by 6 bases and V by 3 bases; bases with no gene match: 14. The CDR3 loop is CASSFLSNAGVGEQYF. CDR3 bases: TGTGCCAGCAGCTTTTTATCTAATGCGGGAGTGGGCGAGCAGTACTTC. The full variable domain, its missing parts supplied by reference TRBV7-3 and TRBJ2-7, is GAGVSQTPSNKVTEKGKYVELRCDPISGHTALYWYRQSLGQGPEFLIYFQGTGAADDSGLPNDRFFAVRPEGSVSTLKIQRTERGDSAVYLCASSFLSNAGVGEQYFGPGTRLTVT.

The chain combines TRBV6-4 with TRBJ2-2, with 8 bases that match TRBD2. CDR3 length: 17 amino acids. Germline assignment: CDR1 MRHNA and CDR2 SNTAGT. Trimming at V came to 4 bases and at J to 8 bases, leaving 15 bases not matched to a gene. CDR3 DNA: TGTGCCAGCAGTGTGTCAGCCAGCGGGAGTATTTCAGGGGAGCTGTTTTTT. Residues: CASSVSASGSISGELFF.

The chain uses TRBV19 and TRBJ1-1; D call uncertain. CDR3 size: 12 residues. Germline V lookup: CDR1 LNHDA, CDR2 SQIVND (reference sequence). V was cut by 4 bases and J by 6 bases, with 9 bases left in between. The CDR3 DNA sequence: TGTGCCAGTAGTAGTACGTGGGCTGAAGCTTTCTTT. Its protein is CASSSTWAEAFF.

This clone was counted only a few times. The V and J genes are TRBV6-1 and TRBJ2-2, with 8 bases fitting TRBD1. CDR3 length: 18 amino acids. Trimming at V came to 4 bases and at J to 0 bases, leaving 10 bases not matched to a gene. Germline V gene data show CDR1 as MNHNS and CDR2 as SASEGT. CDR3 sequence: CASSVTPGQVPNTGELFF. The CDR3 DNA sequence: TGTGCCAGCAGTGTCACACCGGGACAGGTCCCGAACACCGGGGAGCTGTTTTTT.

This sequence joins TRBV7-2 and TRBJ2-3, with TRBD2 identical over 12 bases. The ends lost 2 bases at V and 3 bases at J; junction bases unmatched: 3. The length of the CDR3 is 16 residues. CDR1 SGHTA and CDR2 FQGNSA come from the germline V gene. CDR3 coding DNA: TGTGCCAGCAGCTTAAGGACTAGCGGGATTACAGATACGCAGTATTTT. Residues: CASSLRTSGITDTQYF.

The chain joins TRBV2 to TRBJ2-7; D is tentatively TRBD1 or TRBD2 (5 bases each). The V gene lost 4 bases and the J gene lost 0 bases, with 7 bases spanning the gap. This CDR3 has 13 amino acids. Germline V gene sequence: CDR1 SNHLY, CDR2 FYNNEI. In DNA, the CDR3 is TGTGCCAGCAGTGGGGGGAGCTCCTACGAGCAGTACTTC. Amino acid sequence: CASSGGSSYEQYF.

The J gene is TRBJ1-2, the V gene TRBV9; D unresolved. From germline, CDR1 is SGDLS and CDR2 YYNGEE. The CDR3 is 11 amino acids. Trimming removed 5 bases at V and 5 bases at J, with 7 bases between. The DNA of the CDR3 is TGTGCCAGCAGAGGTACTTATGGCTACACCTTC. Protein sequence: CASRGTYGYTF.

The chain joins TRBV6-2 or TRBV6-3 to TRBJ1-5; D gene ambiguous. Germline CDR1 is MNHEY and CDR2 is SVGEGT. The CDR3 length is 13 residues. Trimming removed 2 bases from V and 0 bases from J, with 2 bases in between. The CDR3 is CASSYNSNQPQHF. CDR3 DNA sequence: TGTGCCAGCAGTTACAATAGCAATCAGCCCCAGCATTTT.

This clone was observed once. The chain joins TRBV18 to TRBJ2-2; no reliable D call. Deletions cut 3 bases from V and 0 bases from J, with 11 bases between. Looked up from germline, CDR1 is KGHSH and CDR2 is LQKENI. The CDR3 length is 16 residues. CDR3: CASSPLGRSNTGELFF. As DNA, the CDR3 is TGTGCCAGCTCACCCTTAGGACGATCGAACACCGGGGAGCTGTTTTTT.

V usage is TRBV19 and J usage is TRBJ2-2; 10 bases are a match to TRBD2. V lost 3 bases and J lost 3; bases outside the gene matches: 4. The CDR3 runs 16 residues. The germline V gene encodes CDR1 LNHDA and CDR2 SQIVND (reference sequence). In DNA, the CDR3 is TGTGCCAGTAGTATCGAAAGCGGGAGGGACACCGGGGAGCTGTTTTTT. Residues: CASSIESGRDTGELFF.

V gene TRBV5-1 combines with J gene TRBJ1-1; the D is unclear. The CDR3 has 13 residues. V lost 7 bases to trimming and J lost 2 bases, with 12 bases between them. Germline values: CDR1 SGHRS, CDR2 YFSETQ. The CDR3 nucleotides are TGCGCCAGCGAACCAGACGGCAACACTGAAGCTTTCTTT. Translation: CASEPDGNTEAFF. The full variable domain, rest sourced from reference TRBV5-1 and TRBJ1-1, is KAGVTQTPRYLIKTRGQQVTLSCSPISGHRSVSWYQQTPGQGLQFLFEYFSETQRNKGNFPGRFSGRQFSNSRSEMNVSTLELGDSALYLCASEPDGNTEAFFGQGTRLTVV.

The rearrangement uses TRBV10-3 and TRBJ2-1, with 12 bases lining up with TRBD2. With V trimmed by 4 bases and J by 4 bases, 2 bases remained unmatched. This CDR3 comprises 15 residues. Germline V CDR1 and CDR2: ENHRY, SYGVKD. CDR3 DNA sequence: TGTGCCATCAGTGGGACTAGCGGGACTTACAATGAGCAGTTCTTC. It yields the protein CAISGTSGTYNEQFF.

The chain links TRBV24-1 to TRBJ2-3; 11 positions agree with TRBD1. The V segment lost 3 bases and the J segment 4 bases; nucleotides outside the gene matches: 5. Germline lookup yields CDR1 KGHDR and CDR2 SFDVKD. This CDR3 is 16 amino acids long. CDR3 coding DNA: TGTGCCACCAGTGATCGGACAGGGGGCGGCTCAGATACGCAGTATTTT. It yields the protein CATSDRTGGGSDTQYF.

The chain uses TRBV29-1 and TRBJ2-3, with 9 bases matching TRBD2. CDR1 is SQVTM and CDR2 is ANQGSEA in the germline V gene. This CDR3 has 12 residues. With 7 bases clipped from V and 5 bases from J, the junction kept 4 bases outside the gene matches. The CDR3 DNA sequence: TGCAGCGGAGGTAGCGGGGGAGATACGCAGTATTTT. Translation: CSGGSGGDTQYF.

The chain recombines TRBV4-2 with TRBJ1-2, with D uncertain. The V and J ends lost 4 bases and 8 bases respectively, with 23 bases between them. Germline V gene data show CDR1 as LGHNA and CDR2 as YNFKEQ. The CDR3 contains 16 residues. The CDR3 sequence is CASSPQVGQDLGGYTF. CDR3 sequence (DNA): TGTGCCAGCAGCCCGCAGGTCGGGCAGGATTTAGGGGGCTACACCTTC.

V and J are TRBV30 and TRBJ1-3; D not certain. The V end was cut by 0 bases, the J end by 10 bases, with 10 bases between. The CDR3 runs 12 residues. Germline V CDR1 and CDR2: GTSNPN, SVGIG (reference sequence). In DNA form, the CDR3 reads TGTGCCTGGAGTGTACACGAAAAGACCATATATTTT. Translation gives CAWSVHEKTIYF.

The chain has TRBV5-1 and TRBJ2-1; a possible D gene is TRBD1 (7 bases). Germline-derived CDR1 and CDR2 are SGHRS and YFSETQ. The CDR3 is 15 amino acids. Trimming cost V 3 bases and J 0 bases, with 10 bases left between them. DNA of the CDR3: TGCGCCAGCAGCTGGAGGGACAGCTCCTACAATGAGCAGTTCTTC. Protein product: CASSWRDSSYNEQFF.

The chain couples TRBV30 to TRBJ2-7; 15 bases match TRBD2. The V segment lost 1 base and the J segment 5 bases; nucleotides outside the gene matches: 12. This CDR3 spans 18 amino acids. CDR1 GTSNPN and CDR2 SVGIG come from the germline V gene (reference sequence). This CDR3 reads CAWSGRTSGRVARNEQYF. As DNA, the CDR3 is TGTGCCTGGAGTGGACGGACTAGCGGGAGGGTCGCTAGGAACGAGCAGTACTTC. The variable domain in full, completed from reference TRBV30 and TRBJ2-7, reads SQTIHQWPATLVQPVGSPLSLECTVEGTSNPNLYWYRQAAGRGLQLLFYSVGIGQISSEVPQNLSASRPQDRQFILSSKKLLLSDSGFYLCAWSGRTSGRVARNEQYFGPGTRLTVT.

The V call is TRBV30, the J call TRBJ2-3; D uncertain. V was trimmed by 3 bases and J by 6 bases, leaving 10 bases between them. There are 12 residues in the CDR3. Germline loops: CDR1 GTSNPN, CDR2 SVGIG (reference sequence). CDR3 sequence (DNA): TGTGCCTGGAGCTTCTCTTGGGATACGCAGTATTTT. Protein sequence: CAWSFSWDTQYF.

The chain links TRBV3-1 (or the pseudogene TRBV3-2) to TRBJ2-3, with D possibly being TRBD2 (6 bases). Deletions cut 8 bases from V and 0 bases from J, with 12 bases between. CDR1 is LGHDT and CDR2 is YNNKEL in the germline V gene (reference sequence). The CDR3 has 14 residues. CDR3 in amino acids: CASGGGTSTDTQYF. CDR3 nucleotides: TGTGCCAGCGGGGGAGGTACAAGCACAGATACGCAGTATTTT.

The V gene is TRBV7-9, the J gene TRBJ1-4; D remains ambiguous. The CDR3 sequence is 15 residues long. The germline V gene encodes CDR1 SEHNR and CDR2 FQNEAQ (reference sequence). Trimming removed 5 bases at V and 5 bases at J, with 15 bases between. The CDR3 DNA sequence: TGTGCCAGCAGCCTCAGACGGCCGACCAATGAAAAACTGTTTTTT. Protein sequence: CASSLRRPTNEKLFF.

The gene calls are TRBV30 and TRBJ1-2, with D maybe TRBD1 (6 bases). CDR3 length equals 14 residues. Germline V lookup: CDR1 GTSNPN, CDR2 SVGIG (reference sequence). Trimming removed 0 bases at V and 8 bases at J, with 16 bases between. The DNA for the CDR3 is TGTGCCTGGAGTGTACGAGCAGGGGCAGGCGGCTACACCTTC. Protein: CAWSVRAGAGGYTF.